This note documents a single T cell receptor beta chain sequence. The data belong to a study of blood T cell repertoires in COVID-19. Study information: T cells, B-cell-depleted T cells, or PBMCs provided the cDNA or gDNA that served as material.

V gave up 1 base and J gave up 4 bases; unmatched junction bases: 8. Germline V gene sequence: CDR1 SGHTA, CDR2 FQGNSA. The CDR3 has 18 amino acids. Clones were read by immunoSEQ multiplex PCR, and TCRdb kept only the in-frame ones, dropping some. The profile covers about 160,000 clones, with over 75% appearing a single time and 5% to 8.5% taken by the ten largest. The chain joins TRBV7-2 to TRBJ2-6, with 9 bases lining up with TRBD1. The sample taken for sequencing was PBMCs or T cells enriched from blood (not recorded which). The TCR originated in a woman between 45 and 60 years old who had recovered from COVID-19. The CDR3 loop is CASSLVGTGFSGANVLTF. In nucleotides, the CDR3 is TGTGCCAGCAGCTTAGTTGGGACAGGGTTTTCCGGGGCCAACGTCCTGACTTTC.